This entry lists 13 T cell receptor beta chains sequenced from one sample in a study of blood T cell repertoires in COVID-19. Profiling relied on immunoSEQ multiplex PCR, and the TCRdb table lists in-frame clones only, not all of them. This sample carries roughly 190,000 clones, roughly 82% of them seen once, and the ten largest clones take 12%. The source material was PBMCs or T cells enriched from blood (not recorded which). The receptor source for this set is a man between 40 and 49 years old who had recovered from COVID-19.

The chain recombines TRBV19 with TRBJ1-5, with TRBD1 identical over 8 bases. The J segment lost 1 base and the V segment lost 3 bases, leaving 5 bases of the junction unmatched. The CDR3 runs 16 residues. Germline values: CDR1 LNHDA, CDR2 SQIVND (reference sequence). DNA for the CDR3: TGTGCCAGTAGTATTAGAAGACAGGGGAGCAATCAGCCCCAGCATTTT. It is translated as CASSIRRQGSNQPQHF.

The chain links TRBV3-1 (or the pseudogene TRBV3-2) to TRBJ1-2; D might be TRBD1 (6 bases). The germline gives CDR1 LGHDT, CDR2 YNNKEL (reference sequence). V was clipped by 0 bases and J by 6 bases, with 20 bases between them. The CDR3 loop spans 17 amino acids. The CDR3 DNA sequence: TGTGCCAGCAGCCAAGATAGTTCGTTCGGCAGGGGAAATGGCTACACCTTC. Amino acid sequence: CASSQDSSFGRGNGYTF.

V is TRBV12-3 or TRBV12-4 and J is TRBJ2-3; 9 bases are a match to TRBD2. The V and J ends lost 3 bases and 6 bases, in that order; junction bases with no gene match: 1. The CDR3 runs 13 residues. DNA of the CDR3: TGTGCCAGCAGTTTGACTAGCGGCGATACGCAGTATTTT. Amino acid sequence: CASSLTSGDTQYF.

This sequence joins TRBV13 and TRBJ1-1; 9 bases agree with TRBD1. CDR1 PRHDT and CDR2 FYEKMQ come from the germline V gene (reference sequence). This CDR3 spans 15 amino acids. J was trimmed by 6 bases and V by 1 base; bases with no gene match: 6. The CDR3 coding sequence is TGTGCCAGCAGCTTAGCCGGGACAGGGATAGCTGAAGCTTTCTTT. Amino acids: CASSLAGTGIAEAFF.

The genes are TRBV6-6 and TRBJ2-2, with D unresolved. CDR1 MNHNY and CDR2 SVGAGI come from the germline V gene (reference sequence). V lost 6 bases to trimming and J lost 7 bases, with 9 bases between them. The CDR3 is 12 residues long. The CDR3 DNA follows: TGTGCCAGCAGCTACCCGGGCGGGGAGCTGTTTTTT. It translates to CASSYPGGELFF.

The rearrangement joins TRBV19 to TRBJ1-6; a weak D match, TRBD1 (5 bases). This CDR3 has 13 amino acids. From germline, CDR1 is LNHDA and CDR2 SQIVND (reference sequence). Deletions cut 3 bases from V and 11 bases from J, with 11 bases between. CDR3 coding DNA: TGTGCCAGTAGTATCGACAGAAGGACACCCCTCCACTTT. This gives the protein CASSIDRRTPLHF.

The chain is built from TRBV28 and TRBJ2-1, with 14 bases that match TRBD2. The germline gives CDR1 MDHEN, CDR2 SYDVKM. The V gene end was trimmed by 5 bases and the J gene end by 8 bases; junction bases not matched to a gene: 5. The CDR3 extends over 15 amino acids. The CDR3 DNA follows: TGTGCCAGCAGTGAGACTAGCGGGAGGGCCTATGAGCAGTTCTTC. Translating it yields CASSETSGRAYEQFF.

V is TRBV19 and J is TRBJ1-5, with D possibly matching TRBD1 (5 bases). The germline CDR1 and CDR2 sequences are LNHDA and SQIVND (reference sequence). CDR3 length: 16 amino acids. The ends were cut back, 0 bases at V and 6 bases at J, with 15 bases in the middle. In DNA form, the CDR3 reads TGTGCCAGTAGTATAGATCGAAAAGGGGATGGTCAGCCCCAGCATTTT. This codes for CASSIDRKGDGQPQHF.

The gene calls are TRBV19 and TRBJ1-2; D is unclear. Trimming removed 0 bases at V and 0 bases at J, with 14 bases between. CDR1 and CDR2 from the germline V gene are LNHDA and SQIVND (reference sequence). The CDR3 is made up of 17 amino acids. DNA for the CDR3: TGTGCCAGTAGTATAGAAGGCAACATAGCATCTAACTATGGCTACACCTTC. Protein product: CASSIEGNIASNYGYTF. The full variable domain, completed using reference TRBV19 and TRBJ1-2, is DGGITQSPKYLFRKEGQNVTLSCEQNLNHDAMYWYRQDPGQGLRLIYYSQIVNDFQKGDIAEGYSVSREKKESFPLTVTSAQKNPTAFYLCASSIEGNIASNYGYTFGSGTRLTVV.

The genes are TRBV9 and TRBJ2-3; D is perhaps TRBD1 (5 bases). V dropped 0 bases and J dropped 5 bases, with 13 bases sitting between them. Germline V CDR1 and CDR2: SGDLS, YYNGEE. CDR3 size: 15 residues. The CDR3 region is CASSVAGQGGDTQYF. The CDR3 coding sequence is TGTGCCAGCAGCGTAGCTGGGCAGGGCGGAGATACGCAGTATTTT.

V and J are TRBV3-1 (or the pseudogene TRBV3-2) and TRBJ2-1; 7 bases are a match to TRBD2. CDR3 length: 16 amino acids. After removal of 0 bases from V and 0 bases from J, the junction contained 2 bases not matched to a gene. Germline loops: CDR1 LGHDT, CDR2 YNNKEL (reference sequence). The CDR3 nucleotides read TGTGCCAGCAGCCAAGAGGGAGGGAGCTCCTACAATGAGCAGTTCTTC. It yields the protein CASSQEGGSSYNEQFF.

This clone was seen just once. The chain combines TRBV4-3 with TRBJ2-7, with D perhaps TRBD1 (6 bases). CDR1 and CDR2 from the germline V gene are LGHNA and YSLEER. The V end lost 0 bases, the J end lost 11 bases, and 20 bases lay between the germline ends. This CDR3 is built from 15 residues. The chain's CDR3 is CASSQDLHHGGKKYF. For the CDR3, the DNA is TGCGCCAGCAGCCAAGATCTACACCATGGGGGCAAAAAGTACTTC.

DNA of the CDR3: TGTGCCAGCAGCGCGGAAGATACGCAGTATTTT. Protein: CASSAEDTQYF. This chain links TRBV11-3 with TRBJ2-3; unclear D gene. CDR1 and CDR2 (germline): SGHNT, YENEEA. Trimming shortened V by 5 bases and J by 5 bases, and 5 bases separated the two germline ends. CDR3 length: 11 residues.